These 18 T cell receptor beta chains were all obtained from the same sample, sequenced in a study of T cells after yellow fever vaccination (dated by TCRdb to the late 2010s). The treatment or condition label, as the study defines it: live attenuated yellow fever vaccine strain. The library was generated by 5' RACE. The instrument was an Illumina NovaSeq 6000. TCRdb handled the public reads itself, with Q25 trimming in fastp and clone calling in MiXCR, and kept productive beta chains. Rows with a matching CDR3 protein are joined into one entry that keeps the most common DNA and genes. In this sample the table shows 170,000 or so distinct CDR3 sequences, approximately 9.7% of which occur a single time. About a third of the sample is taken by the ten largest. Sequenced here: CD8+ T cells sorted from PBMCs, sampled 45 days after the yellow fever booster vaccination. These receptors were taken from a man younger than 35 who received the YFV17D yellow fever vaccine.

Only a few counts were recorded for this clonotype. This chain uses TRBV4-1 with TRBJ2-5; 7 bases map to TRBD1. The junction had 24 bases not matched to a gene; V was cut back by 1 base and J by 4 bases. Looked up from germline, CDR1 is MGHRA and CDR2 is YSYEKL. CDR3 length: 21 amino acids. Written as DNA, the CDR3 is TGCGCCAGCAGCCAAGCAGTTACGAGGTTCAGGACAGGAGGAGATCGAGAGACCCAGTACTTC. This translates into CASSQAVTRFRTGGDRETQYF.

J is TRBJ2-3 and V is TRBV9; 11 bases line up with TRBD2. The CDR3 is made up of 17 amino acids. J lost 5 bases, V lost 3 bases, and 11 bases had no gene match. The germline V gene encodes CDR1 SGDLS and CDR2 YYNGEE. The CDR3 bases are TGTGCCAGCAGCGCCGACAGTAGCGGGGGGGCCGGAGATACGCAGTATTTT. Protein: CASSADSSGGAGDTQYF.

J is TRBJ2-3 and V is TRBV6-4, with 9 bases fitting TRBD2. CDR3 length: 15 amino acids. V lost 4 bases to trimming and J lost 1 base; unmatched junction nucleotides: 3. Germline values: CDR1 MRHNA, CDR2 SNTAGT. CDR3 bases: TGTGCCAGCAGTGCGGCTAGCGGGGGCACAGATACGCAGTATTTT. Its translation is CASSAASGGTDTQYF.

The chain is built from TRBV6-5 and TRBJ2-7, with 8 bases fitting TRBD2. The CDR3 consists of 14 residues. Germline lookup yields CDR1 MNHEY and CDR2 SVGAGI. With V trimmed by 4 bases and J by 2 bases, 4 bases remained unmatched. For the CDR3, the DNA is TGTGCCAGCAGTTGGGCGGGAGGAGCCTACGAGCAGTACTTC. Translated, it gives CASSWAGGAYEQYF.

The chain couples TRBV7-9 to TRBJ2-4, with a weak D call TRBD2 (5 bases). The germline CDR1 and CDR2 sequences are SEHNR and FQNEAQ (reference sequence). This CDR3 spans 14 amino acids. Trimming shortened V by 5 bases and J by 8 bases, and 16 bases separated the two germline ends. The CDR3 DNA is TGTGCCAGCAGCGTACTCTTGGACGGGGACATTCAGTACTTC. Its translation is CASSVLLDGDIQYF.

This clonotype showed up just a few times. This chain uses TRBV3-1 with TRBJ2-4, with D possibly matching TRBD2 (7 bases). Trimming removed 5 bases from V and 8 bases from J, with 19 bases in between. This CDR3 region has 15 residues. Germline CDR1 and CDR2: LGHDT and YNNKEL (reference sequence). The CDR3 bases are TGTGCCAGCAGCGGTCTTAGGGGGGGCCAGGACATTCAGTACTTC. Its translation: CASSGLRGGQDIQYF. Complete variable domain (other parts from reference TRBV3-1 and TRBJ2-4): DTAVSQTPKYLVTQMGNDKSIKCEQNLGHDTMYWYKQDSKKFLKIMFSYNNKELIINETVPNRFSPKSPDKAHLNLHINSLELGDSAVYFCASSGLRGGQDIQYFGAGTRLSVL.

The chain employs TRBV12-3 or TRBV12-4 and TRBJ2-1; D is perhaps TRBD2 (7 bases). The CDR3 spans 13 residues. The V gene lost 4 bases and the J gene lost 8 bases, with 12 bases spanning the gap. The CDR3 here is CASSSGGWDEQFF. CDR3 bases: TGTGCCAGCAGTTCGGGGGGCTGGGATGAGCAGTTCTTC.

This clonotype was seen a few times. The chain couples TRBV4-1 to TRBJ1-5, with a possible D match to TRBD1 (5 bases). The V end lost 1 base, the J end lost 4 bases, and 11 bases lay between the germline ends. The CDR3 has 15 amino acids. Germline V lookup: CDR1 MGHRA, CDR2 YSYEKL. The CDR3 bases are TGCGCCAGCAGCCAAGGGGGGGTTGGGAATCAGCCCCAGCATTTT. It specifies CASSQGGVGNQPQHF.

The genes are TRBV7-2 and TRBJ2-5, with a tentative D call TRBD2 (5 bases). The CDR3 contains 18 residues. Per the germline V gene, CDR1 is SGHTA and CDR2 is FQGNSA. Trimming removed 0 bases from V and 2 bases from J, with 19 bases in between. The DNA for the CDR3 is TGTGCCAGCAGCTTAGCAGCCCCTGTCCTACCGGGGCAAGAGACCCAGTACTTC. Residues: CASSLAAPVLPGQETQYF.

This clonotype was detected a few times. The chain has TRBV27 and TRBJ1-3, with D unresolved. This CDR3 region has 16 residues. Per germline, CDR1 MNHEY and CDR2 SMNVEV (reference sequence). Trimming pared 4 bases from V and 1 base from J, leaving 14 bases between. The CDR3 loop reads CASSYQAPASGNTIYF. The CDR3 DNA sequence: TGTGCCAGCAGTTACCAGGCACCCGCTTCTGGAAACACCATATATTTT.

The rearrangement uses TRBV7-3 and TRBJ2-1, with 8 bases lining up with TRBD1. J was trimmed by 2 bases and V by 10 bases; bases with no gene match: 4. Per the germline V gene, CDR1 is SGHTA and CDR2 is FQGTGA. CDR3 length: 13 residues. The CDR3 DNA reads TGTGCCACAGGACAGGGAGCCTACAATGAGCAGTTCTTC. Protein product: CATGQGAYNEQFF.

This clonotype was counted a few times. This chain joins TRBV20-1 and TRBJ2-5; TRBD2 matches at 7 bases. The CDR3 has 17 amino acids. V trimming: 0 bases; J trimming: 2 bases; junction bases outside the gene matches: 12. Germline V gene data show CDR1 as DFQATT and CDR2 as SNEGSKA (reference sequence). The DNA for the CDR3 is TGCAGTGCTAGAGACCGAGAGCTGGCTAGCGGACAAGAGACCCAGTACTTC. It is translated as CSARDRELASGQETQYF.

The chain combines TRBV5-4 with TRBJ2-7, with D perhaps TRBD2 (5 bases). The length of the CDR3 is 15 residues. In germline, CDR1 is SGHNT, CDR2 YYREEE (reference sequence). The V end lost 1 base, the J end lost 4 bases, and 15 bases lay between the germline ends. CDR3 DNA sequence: TGTGCCAGCAGCTTGTCCGGGGATCCGGGGTACGAGCAGTACGTC. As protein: CASSLSGDPGYEQYV.

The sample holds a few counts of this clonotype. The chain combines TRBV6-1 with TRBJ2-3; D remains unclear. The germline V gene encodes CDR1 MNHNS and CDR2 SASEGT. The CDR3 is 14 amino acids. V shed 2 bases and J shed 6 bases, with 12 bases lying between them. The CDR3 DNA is TGTGCCAGCAGTGAAACCCCAGCAGGCGATACGCAGTATTTT. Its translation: CASSETPAGDTQYF.

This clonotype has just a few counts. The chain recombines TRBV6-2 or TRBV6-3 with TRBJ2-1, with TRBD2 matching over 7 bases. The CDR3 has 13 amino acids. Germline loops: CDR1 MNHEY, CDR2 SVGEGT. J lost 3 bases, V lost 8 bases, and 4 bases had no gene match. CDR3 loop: CASGLVRYNEQFF. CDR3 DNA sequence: TGTGCCAGCGGACTAGTGCGCTACAATGAGCAGTTCTTC.

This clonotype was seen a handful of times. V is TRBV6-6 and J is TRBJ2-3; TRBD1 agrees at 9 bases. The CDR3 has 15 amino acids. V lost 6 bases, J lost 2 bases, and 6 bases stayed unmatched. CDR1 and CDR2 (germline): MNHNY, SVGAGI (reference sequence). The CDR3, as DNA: TGTGCCAGCAGCCACACAGGGGGCGTCACAGATACGCAGTATTTT. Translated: CASSHTGGVTDTQYF.

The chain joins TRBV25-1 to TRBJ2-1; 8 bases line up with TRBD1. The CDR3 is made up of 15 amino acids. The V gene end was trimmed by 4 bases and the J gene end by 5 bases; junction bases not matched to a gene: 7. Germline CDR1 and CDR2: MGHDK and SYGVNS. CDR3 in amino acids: CASSAPDRVDNEQFF. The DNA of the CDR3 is TGTGCCAGCAGTGCCCCGGACAGGGTGGACAATGAGCAGTTCTTC.

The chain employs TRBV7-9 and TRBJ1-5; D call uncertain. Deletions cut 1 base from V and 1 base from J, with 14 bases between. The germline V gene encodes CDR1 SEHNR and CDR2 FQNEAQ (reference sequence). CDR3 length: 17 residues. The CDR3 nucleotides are TGTGCCAGCAGCTTAGGAGGGTATGAATGGAGCAATCAGCCCCAGCATTTT. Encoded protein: CASSLGGYEWSNQPQHF.